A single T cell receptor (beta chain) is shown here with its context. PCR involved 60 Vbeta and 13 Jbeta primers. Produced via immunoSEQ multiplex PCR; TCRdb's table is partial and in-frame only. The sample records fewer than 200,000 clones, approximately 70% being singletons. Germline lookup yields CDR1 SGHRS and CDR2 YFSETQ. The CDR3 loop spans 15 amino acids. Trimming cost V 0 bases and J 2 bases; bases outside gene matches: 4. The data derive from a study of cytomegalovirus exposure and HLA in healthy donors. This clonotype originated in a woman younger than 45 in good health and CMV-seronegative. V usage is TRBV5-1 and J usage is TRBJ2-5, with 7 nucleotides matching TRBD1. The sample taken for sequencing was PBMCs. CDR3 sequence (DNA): TGCGCCAGCAGCTTGGCCCACAGGGGACAAGAGACCCAGTACTTC. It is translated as CASSLAHRGQETQYF. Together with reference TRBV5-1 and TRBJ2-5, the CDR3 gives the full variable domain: KAGVTQTPRYLIKTRGQQVTLSCSPISGHRSVSWYQQTPGQGLQFLFEYFSETQRNKGNFPGRFSGRQFSNSRSEMNVSTLELGDSALYLCASSLAHRGQETQYFGPGTRLLVL.